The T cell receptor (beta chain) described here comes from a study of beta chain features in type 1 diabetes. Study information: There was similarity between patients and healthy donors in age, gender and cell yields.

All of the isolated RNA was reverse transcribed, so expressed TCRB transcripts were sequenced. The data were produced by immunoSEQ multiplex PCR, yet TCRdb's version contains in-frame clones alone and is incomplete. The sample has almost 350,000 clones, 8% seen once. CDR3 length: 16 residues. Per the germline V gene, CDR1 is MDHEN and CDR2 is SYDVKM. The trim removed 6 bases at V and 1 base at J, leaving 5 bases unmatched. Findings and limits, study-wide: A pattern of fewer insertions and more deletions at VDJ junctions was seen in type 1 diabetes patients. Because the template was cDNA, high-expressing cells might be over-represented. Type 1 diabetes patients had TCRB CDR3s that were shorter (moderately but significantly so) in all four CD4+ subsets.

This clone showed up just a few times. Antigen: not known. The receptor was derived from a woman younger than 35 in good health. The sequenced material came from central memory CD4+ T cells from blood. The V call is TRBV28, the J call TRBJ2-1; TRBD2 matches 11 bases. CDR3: CASSLLAGASYNEQFF. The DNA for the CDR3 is TGTGCCAGCAGCCTACTAGCGGGAGCGTCCTACAATGAGCAGTTCTTC.